The rows below give T cell receptor beta chains drawn from one sample of a study of cytomegalovirus exposure and HLA in healthy donors. Using immunoSEQ multiplex PCR, the repertoire was profiled, and TCRdb retains in-frame clones only, with some absent. The profile shows nearly 200,000 clones, about 77% of them singletons. Source material: PBMCs. The receptors were sampled from a woman aged 25 to 39 in good health and CMV-seropositive. The CDR3 runs from the conserved cysteine through the conserved F or W. Each record gives: D gene, J gene, clone size, V gene, CDR3 protein, CDR3 DNA. A D gene is named only where the DNA matches it firmly. The size of a clone is reported for some rows only, either as once, few or many, or as a class for expanded clones.

- | TRBJ1-5 | - | TRBV6-1 | CASSELSGSGNQPQHF | TGTGCCAGCAGTGAACTGAGTGGGAGTGGCAATCAGCCCCAGCATTTT
- | TRBJ1-1 | - | TRBV18 | CASSGNTGMNTEAFF | TGTGCCAGCTCCGGTAACACGGGAATGAACACTGAAGCTTTCTTT
- | TRBJ2-3 | - | TRBV27 | CASSHPLAGTDTQYF | TGTGCCAGCAGCCACCCCCTGGCGGGCACAGATACGCAGTATTTT
- | TRBJ1-4 | - | TRBV5-1 | CASSPADSSDATNEKLFF | TGCGCCAGCAGCCCGGCGGACAGCTCAGATGCAACTAATGAAAAACTGTTTTTT
TRBD1 | TRBJ1-2 | - | TRBV14 | CASSPPGTENYGYTF | TGTGCCAGCAGCCCTCCCGGGACAGAGAACTATGGCTACACCTTC
- | TRBJ2-5 | - | TRBV29-1 | CSVVDSLQETQYF | TGCAGCGTTGTTGACAGCTTACAAGAGACCCAGTACTTC
TRBD2 | TRBJ2-3 | - | TRBV5-6 | CASSLAGLAGADTQYF | TGTGCCAGCAGCTTGGCCGGGTTAGCGGGAGCAGATACGCAGTATTTT
TRBD1 | TRBJ2-7 | - | TRBV28 | CASSNGQGYEQYF | TGTGCCAGCAGTAACGGACAGGGATACGAGCAGTACTTC
TRBD1 | TRBJ2-5 | - | TRBV5-1 | CASSARTGQEETQYF | TGCGCCAGCAGCGCACGGACAGGGCAAGAAGAGACCCAGTACTTC
TRBD2 | TRBJ2-7 | - | TRBV4-2 | CASSQDRLAREQYF | TGTGCCAGCAGCCAAGATCGACTAGCCCGGGAGCAGTACTTC
- | TRBJ2-7 | - | TRBV30 | CAWSVETKPYEQYF | TGTGCCTGGAGTGTGGAGACTAAGCCCTACGAGCAGTACTTC
- | TRBJ2-1 | - | TRBV27 | CASGTRGNHEQFF | TGTGCCAGCGGAACCCGGGGGAACCATGAGCAGTTCTTC
TRBD2 | TRBJ2-7 | once | TRBV5-1 | CASSYVAGQLSYEQYF | TGCGCCAGCAGCTACGTAGCGGGGCAACTCTCCTACGAGCAGTACTTC
- | TRBJ2-1 | - | TRBV19 | CASRPPGRGRYNEQFF | TGTGCCAGTAGACCCCCAGGTCGGGGGAGATACAATGAGCAGTTCTTC
TRBD1 | TRBJ1-5 | - | TRBV29-1 | CSVWTGADQPQHF | TGCAGCGTGTGGACAGGTGCCGATCAGCCCCAGCATTTT
- | TRBJ2-7 | - | TRBV18 | CASSPQDRYEQYF | TGTGCCAGCTCACCACAGGACAGATACGAGCAGTACTTC
- | TRBJ2-5 | - | TRBV5-1 | CASSFGQKETQYF | TGCGCCAGCAGCTTCGGACAGAAAGAGACCCAGTACTTC
TRBD2 | TRBJ2-7 | - | TRBV5-5 | CASSLGVAAGVYEQYF | TGTGCCAGCAGCTTGGGGGTAGCAGCGGGAGTATACGAGCAGTACTTC
- | TRBJ2-2 | - | TRBV18 | CASSPRFVQLNTGELFF | TGTGCCAGCTCACCACGATTCGTACAGCTGAACACCGGGGAGCTGTTTTTT
- | TRBJ1-1 | - | TRBV5-1 | CASSPGGTGEAFF | TGCGCCAGCAGCCCCGGGGGGACCGGTGAAGCTTTCTTT
- | TRBJ2-1 | - | TRBV7-2 | CASSPQLGDNEQFF | TGTGCCAGCAGCCCGCAGTTAGGGGATAATGAGCAGTTCTTC
TRBD2 | TRBJ2-7 | - | TRBV19 | CASSNQREWSEQYF | TGTGCCAGTAGTAACCAGCGGGAGTGGAGCGAGCAGTACTTC
- | TRBJ2-2 | - | TRBV9 | CASSGILVGELFF | TGTGCCAGCAGCGGGATACTAGTGGGGGAGCTGTTTTTT
- | TRBJ1-5 | - | TRBV11-2 | CASSRTYNQPQHF | TGTGCCAGCAGCCGGACATATAATCAGCCCCAGCATTTT
TRBD1 | TRBJ2-7 | - | TRBV10-3 | CAIGQGTKEQYF | TGTGCCATAGGACAGGGGACAAAAGAGCAGTACTTC
TRBD1 | TRBJ1-5 | - | TRBV6-1 | CASSVGTVNSNQPQHF | TGTGCCAGCAGTGTTGGGACAGTAAATAGCAATCAGCCCCAGCATTTT
TRBD1 | TRBJ2-7 | - | TRBV19 | CASSWRTGPAGQYF | TGTGCCAGTAGTTGGCGGACAGGCCCCGCCGGGCAGTACTTC
TRBD1 | TRBJ2-7 | few | TRBV10-3 | CAISLTDRGNGYEQYF | TGTGCCATCAGTTTAACCGACAGGGGGAATGGTTACGAGCAGTACTTC
- | TRBJ2-7 | - | TRBV2 | CASSAYFYEQYF | TGTGCCAGCAGTGCGTACTTCTACGAGCAGTACTTC
TRBD2 | TRBJ2-1 | - | TRBV29-1 | CSVGTSGSLNEQFF | TGCAGCGTTGGGACTAGCGGGAGTTTGAATGAGCAGTTCTTC
TRBD1 | TRBJ2-5 | few | TRBV19 | CASWDRASGTQYF | TGTGCCAGTTGGGACAGGGCCTCGGGGACCCAGTACTTC
TRBD1 | TRBJ1-2 | - | TRBV5-1 | CASSFGQGAGYTF | TGCGCCAGCAGCTTCGGACAGGGAGCTGGCTACACCTTC
- | TRBJ1-1 | - | TRBV28 | CASSRGGARDTEAFF | TGTGCCAGCAGTCGAGGAGGGGCACGAGACACTGAAGCTTTCTTT
- | TRBJ2-1 | once | TRBV9 | CASSVATGVYGEQFF | TGTGCCAGCAGCGTAGCTACGGGGGTTTATGGGGAGCAGTTCTTC
TRBD1 | TRBJ2-7 | - | TRBV6-6 | CASSYGQGKYEQYF | TGTGCCAGCAGTTACGGACAGGGGAAATACGAGCAGTACTTC
- | TRBJ1-1 | - | TRBV11-2 | CASSAGEVTEAFF | TGTGCCAGCAGCGCGGGGGAAGTGACTGAAGCTTTCTTT
TRBD1 | TRBJ1-2 | - | TRBV4-3 | CASSQENRGNYGYTF | TGCGCCAGCAGCCAAGAGAACAGGGGGAACTATGGCTACACCTTC
- | TRBJ1-1 | - | TRBV2 | CASRLGGNTEAFF | TGTGCCAGCAGGTTAGGGGGGAACACTGAAGCTTTCTTT
- | TRBJ2-7 | - | TRBV6-6 | CASSYSTGPFEQYF | TGTGCCAGCAGTTACTCGACAGGACCCTTCGAGCAGTACTTC
- | TRBJ2-2 | - | TRBV9 | CASKGQASNTGELFF | TGTGCCAGTAAAGGTCAGGCTTCGAACACCGGGGAGCTGTTTTTT
- | TRBJ2-1 | once | TRBV27 | CASSRRELGGEQFF | TGTGCCAGCAGTCGCCGAGAGTTAGGCGGTGAGCAGTTCTTC
TRBD2 | TRBJ2-3 | many | TRBV5-6 | CASSWDLSGGEQYF | TGTGCCAGCAGCTGGGACCTTAGCGGGGGGGAGCAGTATTTT
- | TRBJ1-1 | - | TRBV10-3 | CAISESEPRSGENTEAFF | TGTGCCATCAGTGAGTCGGAGCCTCGGTCAGGGGAAAACACTGAAGCTTTCTTT
- | TRBJ1-4 | - | TRBV5-1 | CASSFDSVNEKLFF | TGCGCCAGCAGCTTTGACAGCGTTAATGAAAAACTGTTTTTT
- | TRBJ2-1 | - | TRBV7-9 | CASSRDQGSDEQFF | TGTGCCAGCAGCCGCGACCAGGGCTCGGATGAGCAGTTCTTC
TRBD2 | TRBJ2-1 | - | TRBV6-1 | CASNHRLASYNEQFF | TGTGCCAGCAATCACAGACTAGCCTCCTACAATGAGCAGTTCTTC
TRBD2 | TRBJ2-7 | - | TRBV4-1 | CASSQNIAGGPYEQYF | TGCGCCAGCAGCCAGAACATAGCGGGGGGGCCCTACGAGCAGTACTTC
- | TRBJ2-1 | few | TRBV7-3 | CASGGSSYNEQFF | TGTGCCAGCGGGGGGAGCTCCTACAATGAGCAGTTCTTC
TRBD1 | TRBJ1-2 | - | TRBV25-1 | CASSDPSHRGHTF | TGTGCCAGCAGTGACCCGAGCCACAGGGGCCACACCTTC
- | TRBJ2-7 | - | TRBV10-3 | CAITSMGDEQYF | TGTGCCATAACATCGATGGGAGACGAGCAGTACTTC
- | TRBJ1-2 | - | TRBV20-1 | CSGLSNYGYTF | TGCAGTGGACTATCTAACTATGGCTACACCTTC
TRBD2 | TRBJ2-7 | - | TRBV28 | CASTRFSGSGSSYEQYF | TGTGCCAGCACCCGATTTTCGGGTAGCGGGAGCTCCTACGAGCAGTACTTC
- | TRBJ1-6 | - | TRBV5-4 | CASRITAGANSPLHF | TGTGCCAGCAGGATCACCGCGGGGGCTAATTCACCCCTCCACTTT
- | TRBJ2-6 | - | TRBV5-1 | CASSTGSSGANVLTF | TGCGCCAGCAGCACTGGGAGCTCTGGGGCCAACGTCCTGACTTTC
TRBD1 | TRBJ1-2 | - | TRBV7-2 | CASSGQGQNYGYTF | TGTGCCAGCAGCGGACAGGGACAGAACTATGGCTACACCTTC